This TCR beta chain comes out of a study of blood T cell repertoires in COVID-19. Study details: Material from acute and convalescent COVID-19 was sourced from the United States, Italy and Spain. T cells, B-cell-depleted T cells, or PBMCs supplied cDNA or gDNA.

This CDR3 comprises 16 residues. Germline V gives CDR1 KGHSH, CDR2 LQKENI. After removal of 2 bases from V and 6 bases from J, the junction contained 3 bases not matched to a gene. Authors' processing steps: The assay estimated nucleated cells by amplifying reference gene primers. Using immunoSEQ multiplex PCR, the repertoire was profiled, and TCRdb retains in-frame clones only, with some absent. V, J and clone size derive from that table, while D and trimming were established from the DNA sequence. The table includes about 190,000 clones, roughly 81% detected once. The origin of this receptor is a woman in her 70s with active or convalescent COVID-19. Material: peripheral blood. V is TRBV18 and J is TRBJ2-1; 14 bases map to TRBD2. The CDR3 region has the DNA TGTGCCAGCTCACCAAGGACTAGCGGGAGGCTCAATGAGCAGTTCTTC. This codes for CASSPRTSGRLNEQFF.